This is a list of T cell receptor beta chains from one sample in a study of molecular identifiers for immune sequencing clone quantification. TCRdb processed the PCR reads anew with MiXCR; each CDR3 protein has one entry. Of some 70,000 distinct CDR3 sequences in the sample, less than 20% were seen once. Sequencing was done on a sample of naive CD8+ T cells from blood, with Jurkat cell RNA spiked in. The receptors originated from a human donor in good health. Some libraries in this study had Jurkat cell RNA spiked in. Each CDR3 is given with its conserved first and last residue. A D gene is named only where the DNA matches it firmly. The size of a clone is reported for some rows only, either as once, few or many, or as a class for expanded clones.

abundance: .
d_gene: .
j_gene: TRBJ1-1
v_gene: TRBV7-3
CDR3nt: TGTGCCAGCAGCTTCGCGGGGGGCGAAGCTTTCTTT
CDR3aa: CASSFAGGEAFF

abundance: many
d_gene: TRBD2
j_gene: TRBJ2-1
v_gene: TRBV13
CDR3nt: TGTGCCAGCAGCTCCAATAGCGGGAGGGCCCCTAATGAGCAGTTCTTC
CDR3aa: CASSSNSGRAPNEQFF

abundance: many
d_gene: .
j_gene: TRBJ2-7
v_gene: TRBV29-1
CDR3nt: TGCAGCGTCCATGTAAACGTGGGTGAGCAGTACTTC
CDR3aa: CSVHVNVGEQYF

abundance: many
d_gene: .
j_gene: TRBJ1-4
v_gene: TRBV7-9
CDR3nt: TGTGCCAGCAGCTTGTTGGCAGATGGGGAAAAACTGTTTTTT
CDR3aa: CASSLLADGEKLFF

abundance: many
d_gene: TRBD2
j_gene: TRBJ2-2
v_gene: TRBV23-1
CDR3nt: TGCGCCAGCCCGGGCGGGAGAAAGGGCGGGGAGCTGTTTTTT
CDR3aa: CASPGGRKGGELFF

abundance: few
d_gene: .
j_gene: TRBJ2-2
v_gene: TRBV24-1
CDR3nt: TGTGCCACCAGTGGTGCTGAAACCGCCAGGGCGAACACCGGGGAGCTGTTTTTT
CDR3aa: CATSGAETARANTGELFF

abundance: many
d_gene: .
j_gene: TRBJ2-3
v_gene: TRBV27
CDR3nt: TGTGCCAGCTATTCAGCTCCCGGCGCCTTGAAGAATACGCAGTATTTT
CDR3aa: CASYSAPGALKNTQYF

abundance: many
d_gene: .
j_gene: TRBJ1-2
v_gene: TRBV3-1
CDR3nt: TGTGCCAGCAGCCATCTAAGTACACTCTATGGCTACACCTTC
CDR3aa: CASSHLSTLYGYTF

abundance: many
d_gene: .
j_gene: TRBJ2-7
v_gene: TRBV3-1
CDR3nt: TGTGCCAGCAGCCCGTATGACCCGACAGCTCCCTACGAGCAGTACTTC
CDR3aa: CASSPYDPTAPYEQYF

abundance: many
d_gene: TRBD1
j_gene: TRBJ2-7
v_gene: TRBV12-3/TRBV12-4
CDR3nt: TGTGCCAGCAGCCAACAGACAGGGGGCACTAGCGACTACGAGCAGTACTTC
CDR3aa: CASSQQTGGTSDYEQYF

abundance: many
d_gene: TRBD2
j_gene: TRBJ2-5
v_gene: TRBV10-2
CDR3nt: TGCGCCAGCAGTCCCCGTAGGGGACTAGCGAAGACTAAACAAGAGACCCAGTACTTC
CDR3aa: CASSPRRGLAKTKQETQYF

abundance: many
d_gene: TRBD2
j_gene: TRBJ2-1
v_gene: TRBV11-2
CDR3nt: TGTGCCAGCAGCAGGCCCTTATCGGGGGAGGGCCGGTTCTTC
CDR3aa: CASSRPLSGEGRFF

abundance: few
d_gene: .
j_gene: TRBJ1-3
v_gene: TRBV12-3/TRBV12-4
CDR3nt: TGTGCCAGTTCTCACCCTCGGGAGCCTGGAAACACCATATATTTT
CDR3aa: CASSHPREPGNTIYF

abundance: .
d_gene: TRBD2
j_gene: TRBJ2-5
v_gene: TRBV5-1
CDR3nt: TGCGCCAGCAGCTTGGTTCCTCTATCTTTTCGCGCTAGCGGGAGCGAAGAGACCCAGTACTTC
CDR3aa: CASSLVPLSFRASGSEETQYF

abundance: many
d_gene: TRBD2
j_gene: TRBJ2-3
v_gene: TRBV28
CDR3nt: TGTGCCAGCAGTTTAAGGGCGGGGGGGACAGATACGCAGTATTTT
CDR3aa: CASSLRAGGTDTQYF

abundance: few
d_gene: .
j_gene: TRBJ2-2
v_gene: TRBV9
CDR3nt: TGTGCCAGCAGCTTTAGCTTAGGGGAGGGGGAGCTGTTTTTT
CDR3aa: CASSFSLGEGELFF

abundance: few
d_gene: .
j_gene: TRBJ2-7
v_gene: TRBV2
CDR3nt: TGTGCCAGCAGTGAAGCAAGCAGGACCAGCTCCTACGAGCAGTACTTC
CDR3aa: CASSEASRTSSYEQYF

abundance: few
d_gene: .
j_gene: TRBJ2-7
v_gene: TRBV12-3/TRBV12-4
CDR3nt: TGTGCCAGCAGTTTAGTTGGCAGCTCCTACGAGCAGTACTTC
CDR3aa: CASSLVGSSYEQYF

abundance: .
d_gene: .
j_gene: TRBJ2-2
v_gene: TRBV6-5
CDR3nt: TGTGCCAGCAGTTACTCAGGGGAGAACACCGGGGAGCTGTTTTTT
CDR3aa: CASSYSGENTGELFF

abundance: .
d_gene: .
j_gene: TRBJ1-5
v_gene: TRBV6-1
CDR3nt: TGTGCCAGCAGCCCAGGACTTAGCAATCAGCCCCAGCATTTT
CDR3aa: CASSPGLSNQPQHF

abundance: once
d_gene: .
j_gene: TRBJ1-5
v_gene: TRBV20-1
CDR3nt: TGCAGTGCTAGAGACGTGGGGACGCCCACTCAGCCCCAGCATTTT
CDR3aa: CSARDVGTPTQPQHF

abundance: few
d_gene: .
j_gene: TRBJ1-1
v_gene: TRBV7-6
CDR3nt: TGTGCCAGCAGCGCAATGGGAGGGAACACTGAAGCTTTCTTT
CDR3aa: CASSAMGGNTEAFF

abundance: medium-sized
d_gene: TRBD2
j_gene: TRBJ2-3
v_gene: TRBV7-2
CDR3nt: TGTGCCAGCAGCTTAGCTCCGGGGCGGGAGTGGACAGATACGCAGTATTTT
CDR3aa: CASSLAPGREWTDTQYF

abundance: few
d_gene: .
j_gene: TRBJ2-5
v_gene: TRBV7-9
CDR3nt: TGTGCCAGCAGCTTATTCGGCGGGGCTCAAGAGACCCAGTACTTC
CDR3aa: CASSLFGGAQETQYF

abundance: many
d_gene: TRBD2
j_gene: TRBJ2-7
v_gene: TRBV4-2
CDR3nt: TGTGCCAGCAGCCAAGTACCGCCCCCCACAGCGGGAGTATACGAGCAGTACTTC
CDR3aa: CASSQVPPPTAGVYEQYF

abundance: many
d_gene: TRBD1
j_gene: TRBJ1-1
v_gene: TRBV5-1
CDR3nt: TGCGCCAGCAGAGAGGGGGCGATCACTGAAGCTTTCTTT
CDR3aa: CASREGAITEAFF

abundance: many
d_gene: .
j_gene: TRBJ1-1
v_gene: TRBV7-6
CDR3nt: TGTGCCAGCAGCTTTAAACAGGATATAACTGAAGCTTTCTTT
CDR3aa: CASSFKQDITEAFF

abundance: .
d_gene: TRBD1
j_gene: TRBJ2-7
v_gene: TRBV27
CDR3nt: TGTGCCAGCAGTTTATCGACAGGGGGAACTTCCTACGAGCAGTACTTC
CDR3aa: CASSLSTGGTSYEQYF

abundance: many
d_gene: .
j_gene: TRBJ2-7
v_gene: TRBV6-6
CDR3nt: TGTGCCAGCAGCTTGGGGGATTGGGAGCAGTACTTC
CDR3aa: CASSLGDWEQYF

abundance: many
d_gene: .
j_gene: TRBJ1-1
v_gene: TRBV6-1
CDR3nt: TGTGCCAGCAGTGAAGCGCTATGGGGGGCGCTGAACACTGAAGCTTTCTTT
CDR3aa: CASSEALWGALNTEAFF

abundance: .
d_gene: .
j_gene: TRBJ2-4
v_gene: TRBV4-1
CDR3nt: TGCACCAGCAGCCAGGTGGAAATGGGCCAGGTAGACATTCAGTACTTC
CDR3aa: CTSSQVEMGQVDIQYF

abundance: many
d_gene: TRBD1
j_gene: TRBJ1-1
v_gene: TRBV15
CDR3nt: TGTGCCACCAGCAGAGAGGGACAGGGGGCATTGAACACTGAAGCTTTCTTT
CDR3aa: CATSREGQGALNTEAFF

abundance: many
d_gene: TRBD2
j_gene: TRBJ2-1
v_gene: TRBV9
CDR3nt: TGTGCCAGCAGCGTCGGCCCCTTTGGCGGGAGCGGGTACAATGAGCAGTTCTTC
CDR3aa: CASSVGPFGGSGYNEQFF

abundance: few
d_gene: TRBD2
j_gene: TRBJ2-7
v_gene: TRBV7-8
CDR3nt: TGTGCCAGCAGCTTTGGGACTAGCGGGAACGGCTACGAGCAGTACTTC
CDR3aa: CASSFGTSGNGYEQYF

abundance: few
d_gene: .
j_gene: TRBJ2-2
v_gene: TRBV5-6
CDR3nt: TGTGCCAGCAGCATAGCATTCGCCGGGGAGCTGTTTTTT
CDR3aa: CASSIAFAGELFF

abundance: many
d_gene: TRBD2
j_gene: TRBJ2-3
v_gene: TRBV19
CDR3nt: TGTGCCAGTAGTGTCGGACTAGCCCATAGAGATACGCAGTATTTT
CDR3aa: CASSVGLAHRDTQYF

abundance: .
d_gene: .
j_gene: TRBJ1-2
v_gene: TRBV4-3
CDR3nt: TGCGCCAGCAGCCAAGAGTCGGGGTGGTCGTCGGACTATGGCTACACCTTC
CDR3aa: CASSQESGWSSDYGYTF

abundance: .
d_gene: TRBD2
j_gene: TRBJ2-1
v_gene: TRBV20-1
CDR3nt: TGCAGTGCTAGACTAGCGGGACAATACAATGAGCAGTTCTTC
CDR3aa: CSARLAGQYNEQFF

abundance: many
d_gene: .
j_gene: TRBJ1-4
v_gene: TRBV19
CDR3nt: TGTGCCAGTAGTATAAGCCGGGGGGGAGAAAAACTGTTTTTT
CDR3aa: CASSISRGGEKLFF

abundance: many
d_gene: .
j_gene: TRBJ2-3
v_gene: TRBV7-9
CDR3nt: TGTGCCAGCAGTCTCGTCTATAGGCAGACAGATACGCAGTATTTT
CDR3aa: CASSLVYRQTDTQYF

abundance: many
d_gene: TRBD2
j_gene: TRBJ2-1
v_gene: TRBV11-2
CDR3nt: TGTGCCAGCAGCCCCGGACTAGCGAAGCAGTTCTTC
CDR3aa: CASSPGLAKQFF

abundance: many
d_gene: TRBD1
j_gene: TRBJ1-5
v_gene: TRBV6-6
CDR3nt: TGTGCCAGCAGCCTCGGGACAGTCAATCAGCCCCAGCATTTT
CDR3aa: CASSLGTVNQPQHF

abundance: many
d_gene: TRBD2
j_gene: TRBJ2-7
v_gene: TRBV13
CDR3nt: TGTGCCAGCAGCCCCGCCCTGGCGGGAGAGTTTAGGGAGCAGTACTTC
CDR3aa: CASSPALAGEFREQYF

abundance: many
d_gene: .
j_gene: TRBJ2-1
v_gene: TRBV6-5
CDR3nt: TGTGCCAGCAGTTACTCGAGGGCAGCCTATGAGCAGTTCTTC
CDR3aa: CASSYSRAAYEQFF

abundance: many
d_gene: .
j_gene: TRBJ2-7
v_gene: TRBV19
CDR3nt: TGTGCCAGTAGTATCAGACTTTCCTACGAGCAGTACTTC
CDR3aa: CASSIRLSYEQYF

abundance: many
d_gene: TRBD2
j_gene: TRBJ2-1
v_gene: TRBV7-9
CDR3nt: TGTGCCAGCAAGGAACCGGGACTAGCGAACAATGAGCAGTTCTTC
CDR3aa: CASKEPGLANNEQFF